Each of the 25 T cell receptor beta chains below was sequenced from the same sample in a study of human versus mouse CDR3 diversity and MHC coevolution (TCRdb year 2017). Libraries were made using the immunoSEQ multiplex PCR assay. This immuneACCESS table, as held by TCRdb, lists in-frame sequences with V and J called but not all clones. Of the missing ones, under half trace to an unresolved V gene in checked studies; the others have no known cause. This sample gives tens of thousands of clones in total; under 95% of them show up just once. The top ten constitute around 0.15% of the sample. Input material: naive CD4+ T cells from blood. Per the publication, the cell subset or site label means: CD45RO-negative CD62L-positive naive CD4 T cells. The receptors derive from a person aged 25 to 75 in good health.

This rearrangement joins TRBV4-1 to TRBJ2-5, with 7 bases matching TRBD2. This CDR3 has 16 residues. In germline, CDR1 is MGHRA, CDR2 YSYEKL. The trim removed 0 bases at V and 2 bases at J, leaving 6 bases unmatched. The CDR3 loop is CASSQDLNSGQETQYF. CDR3 coding DNA: TGCGCCAGCAGCCAAGATCTGAATAGCGGGCAAGAGACCCAGTACTTC.

The V call is TRBV6-1, the J call TRBJ2-1; TRBD2 aligns across 11 bases. The CDR3 has 15 amino acids. CDR1 and CDR2 (germline): MNHNS, SASEGT. Trimming took 4 bases from V and 5 from J; bases not matched to a gene: 4. In DNA form, the CDR3 reads TGTGCCAGCAGTGTAGCGGGGGGGCCAAACAATGAGCAGTTCTTC. Protein: CASSVAGGPNNEQFF.

The rearrangement uses TRBV5-1 and TRBJ1-6, with TRBD1 matching over 7 bases. V lost 4 bases, J lost 5 bases, and 6 bases stayed unmatched. Germline CDR1 and CDR2: SGHRS and YFSETQ. The CDR3 length is 15 residues. The CDR3 DNA sequence: TGCGCCAGCAGCAGACAGGGTGCTAATAATTCACCCCTCCACTTT. Its protein is CASSRQGANNSPLHF.

The chain couples TRBV2 to TRBJ2-3; D possibly corresponds to TRBD1 (6 bases). The ends were cut back, 3 bases at V and 0 bases at J, with 10 bases in the middle. This CDR3 is 15 amino acids long. From germline, CDR1 is SNHLY and CDR2 FYNNEI. CDR3 amino acids: CASSDQGPSTDTQYF. CDR3 DNA sequence: TGTGCCAGCAGTGATCAGGGGCCTAGCACAGATACGCAGTATTTT.

CDR3 loop: CASSLGRFGGPEAFF. The CDR3 DNA reads TGCGCCAGCAGCTTGGGGCGGTTCGGGGGACCTGAAGCTTTCTTT. The rearrangement uses TRBV5-1 and TRBJ1-1, with D perhaps matching TRBD1 (5 bases). Trimming cost V 0 bases and J 6 bases, with 15 bases left between them. The germline gives CDR1 SGHRS, CDR2 YFSETQ. The CDR3 totals 15 residues.

This clone was counted a few times. The V and J genes are TRBV10-3 and TRBJ1-5; tentatively, D is TRBD1 (5 bases). The CDR3 runs 13 residues. CDR1 and CDR2 from the germline V gene are ENHRY and SYGVKD. Trimming shortened V by 10 bases and J by 1 base, and 11 bases separated the two germline ends. For the CDR3, the DNA is TGTGCCACCGACCGGGGGAGCAATCAGCCCCAGCATTTT. This gives the protein CATDRGSNQPQHF.

The chain combines TRBV16 with TRBJ1-1, with D perhaps matching TRBD1 (6 bases). CDR3 length: 16 amino acids. Between the trimmed V and J ends, which lost 0 bases and 4 bases, there was a span of 15 bases. Germline CDR1 reads KGHSY; CDR2 reads FQNENV. Written as DNA, the CDR3 is TGTGCCAGCAGCCAATCAGGGGCAGGGGTAGGCACTGAAGCTTTCTTT. This gives the protein CASSQSGAGVGTEAFF. The full variable domain, in which reference TRBV16 and TRBJ1-1 provide the parts outside the CDR3, is GEEVAQTPKHLVRGEGQKAKLYCAPIKGHSYVFWYQQVLKNEFKFLISFQNENVFDETGMPKERFSAKCLPNSPCSLEIQATKLEDSAVYFCASSQSGAGVGTEAFFGQGTRLTVV.

This chain joins TRBV6-1 and TRBJ1-3; D is ambiguous. Germline-derived CDR1 and CDR2 are MNHNS and SASEGT. The CDR3 length is 17 residues. V was pared by 0 bases and J by 1 base, with 13 bases between. DNA of the CDR3: TGTGCCAGCAGTGAAGCGTTTTCTTCGGGGTCTGGAAACACCATATATTTT. The encoded protein is CASSEAFSSGSGNTIYF.

The chain uses TRBV6-5 and TRBJ1-4, with D unresolved. V lost 8 bases and J 4 bases, leaving 17 bases between the germline ends. Germline V lookup: CDR1 MNHEY, CDR2 SVGAGI. The CDR3 covers 15 residues. The CDR3 loop reads CASRTGESGNEKLFF. CDR3 sequence (DNA): TGTGCCAGCCGAACCGGGGAATCTGGTAATGAAAAACTGTTTTTT.

This clone occurred a few times. The CDR3 DNA reads as TGCGCCAGCAGCCAAGATTTCGGAAAGGCGGGTGGAGGCTACACCTTC. It specifies CASSQDFGKAGGGYTF. V gene TRBV4-1 combines with J gene TRBJ1-2; D call uncertain. The ends were cut back, 0 bases at V and 8 bases at J, with 19 bases in the middle. In germline, CDR1 is MGHRA, CDR2 YSYEKL. The CDR3 totals 16 residues.

The chain couples TRBV10-3 to TRBJ2-1; D remains unclear. Germline V gives CDR1 ENHRY, CDR2 SYGVKD. The V end lost 2 bases, the J end lost 10 bases, and 12 bases lay between the germline ends. CDR3 length: 13 residues. The CDR3 reads CAISEVPLREQFF. The CDR3 DNA reads TGTGCCATCAGTGAGGTCCCCTTGCGGGAGCAGTTCTTC.

The chain is built from TRBV6-1 and TRBJ2-2, with D maybe TRBD1 (6 bases). The CDR3 extends over 16 amino acids. Trimming left V 4 bases short and J 0 bases short, with 12 bases between. The germline V gene encodes CDR1 MNHNS and CDR2 SASEGT. The CDR3 loop reads CASSVMRGTNTGELFF. CDR3 sequence (DNA): TGTGCCAGCAGTGTAATGAGGGGGACGAACACCGGGGAGCTGTTTTTT.

The rearrangement joins TRBV6-1 to TRBJ2-1; D is unclear. Germline CDR1 reads MNHNS; CDR2 reads SASEGT. The CDR3 consists of 13 residues. The germline V and J ends were trimmed by 2 bases and 6 bases, with 8 bases remaining between them. CDR3 DNA: TGTGCCAGCAGTGAAACTTTGCGCAATGAGCAGTTCTTC. It is translated as CASSETLRNEQFF.

This chain joins TRBV7-9 and TRBJ1-4, with D maybe TRBD1 (6 bases). Trimming pared 5 bases from V and 0 bases from J, leaving 13 bases between. Germline V gene lookup returns CDR1 SEHNR and CDR2 FQNEAQ (reference sequence). The CDR3 runs 16 residues. CDR3 loop: CASSPGAGATNEKLFF. In DNA form, the CDR3 reads TGTGCCAGCAGCCCAGGGGCGGGGGCAACTAATGAAAAACTGTTTTTT.

This clone was seen only once. The chain recombines TRBV18 with TRBJ2-5, with a tentative D call TRBD2 (7 bases). The J call may not be correct, given that the DNA end is closer to TRBJ2-7. Germline V gene sequence: CDR1 KGHSH, CDR2 LQKENI. The CDR3 totals 15 residues. The DNA of the CDR3 is TGTGCCAGCTCACCAAGGGGGGGGCTTAACTACGAGCAGTACTTC. Protein product: CASSPRGGLNYEQYF.

V gene TRBV15 combines with J gene TRBJ1-4; 7 bases agree with TRBD1. Germline V gene lookup returns CDR1 LNHNV and CDR2 YYDKDF (reference sequence). The V gene end was trimmed by 5 bases and the J gene end by 7 bases; junction bases not matched to a gene: 10. The CDR3 contains 15 residues. The CDR3 spells CATSGERGPGEKLFF. DNA of the CDR3: TGTGCCACCAGCGGTGAGAGGGGGCCGGGTGAAAAACTGTTTTTT.

V and J are TRBV6-5 and TRBJ2-5, with 7 bases lining up with TRBD1. Germline V gene sequence: CDR1 MNHEY, CDR2 SVGAGI. The J segment lost 4 bases and the V segment lost 2 bases, leaving 4 bases of the junction unmatched. The CDR3 is made up of 14 amino acids. Here the CDR3 DNA reads TGTGCCAGCAGTTACCCCGACAGGGTAGAGACCCAGTACTTC. Encoded protein: CASSYPDRVETQYF.

The gene calls are TRBV4-2 and TRBJ2-7; no definite D call. The V end lost 6 bases, the J end lost 2 bases, and 8 bases lay between the germline ends. This CDR3 is 12 amino acids long. Germline V lookup: CDR1 LGHNA, CDR2 YNFKEQ. Here the CDR3 reads CASSNNPYEQYF. The CDR3 DNA sequence: TGTGCCAGCAGTAATAATCCCTACGAGCAGTACTTC.

The chain employs TRBV25-1 and TRBJ2-2; 7 nucleotides match TRBD1. The CDR3 is 16 residues long. CDR1 MGHDK and CDR2 SYGVNS come from the germline V gene. The V gene end was trimmed by 4 bases and the J gene end by 1 base; junction bases not matched to a gene: 6. In nucleotides, the CDR3 is TGTGCCAGCAGTGTACAGGGGCTCTTGAACACCGGGGAGCTGTTTTTT. It encodes CASSVQGLLNTGELFF.

Only one count was recorded for this clone. The chain couples TRBV6-6 to TRBJ2-7, with 13 bases that match TRBD2. Looked up from germline, CDR1 is MNHNY and CDR2 is SVGAGI (reference sequence). The CDR3 contains 16 residues. With 2 bases clipped from V and 7 bases from J, the junction kept 8 bases outside the gene matches. The CDR3 nucleotides read TGTGCCAGCAGTTACCCCACTAGCGGGGGGGCGCGGGAGCAGTACTTC. This translates into CASSYPTSGGAREQYF.

The chain is built from TRBV27 and TRBJ1-4; D is possibly TRBD1 (5 bases). The CDR3 has 14 residues. Germline CDR1 is MNHEY and CDR2 is SMNVEV (reference sequence). The germline V and J ends were trimmed by 6 bases and 4 bases, with 12 bases remaining between them. CDR3 protein: CASSKGRSNEKLFF. The CDR3 DNA follows: TGTGCCAGCAGCAAGGGGAGGAGTAATGAAAAACTGTTTTTT.

The V gene is TRBV29-1, the J gene TRBJ2-5; 7 positions match TRBD1. The tail of the sequence fits TRBJ2-7 better, so the J call may be wrong. Per germline, CDR1 SQVTM and CDR2 ANQGSEA. The CDR3 loop spans 13 amino acids. CDR3 loop: CSVDSGGSYEQYF. In nucleotides, the CDR3 is TGCAGCGTTGATTCAGGGGGCTCCTACGAGCAGTACTTC.

V is TRBV7-9 and J is TRBJ2-7; 10 bases map to TRBD1. The germline gives CDR1 SEHNR, CDR2 FQNEAQ (reference sequence). V trimming: 0 bases; J trimming: 2 bases; junction bases outside the gene matches: 13. This CDR3 contains 19 residues. The CDR3 is CASSLARFSTGGSTYEQYF. CDR3 bases: TGTGCCAGCAGCTTAGCGCGTTTTTCGACAGGGGGCTCTACCTACGAGCAGTACTTC. Drawing the rest from reference TRBV7-9 and TRBJ2-7, the complete variable domain is DTGVSQNPRHKITKRGQNVTFRCDPISEHNRLYWYRQTLGQGPEFLTYFQNEAQLEKSRLLSDRFSAERPKGSFSTLEIQRTEQGDSAMYLCASSLARFSTGGSTYEQYFGPGTRLTVT.

V is TRBV10-1 and J is TRBJ1-6; a possible D gene is TRBD1 (5 bases). Trimming left V 8 bases short and J 5 bases short, with 13 bases between. Germline V gene data show CDR1 as WNHNN and CDR2 as SYGVQD (reference sequence). The CDR3 consists of 14 residues. The CDR3 is CASAQRRDNSPLHF. As DNA, the CDR3 is TGCGCCAGCGCTCAACGCAGGGATAATTCACCCCTCCACTTT.

In its sample, this clone was seen a few times. The chain joins TRBV19 to TRBJ1-5; D is perhaps TRBD1 (5 bases). The CDR3 length is 16 residues. V lost 7 bases and J lost 4, with 20 bases in between. Germline loops: CDR1 LNHDA, CDR2 SQIVND (reference sequence). CDR3 residues: CASKVQVQVMNQPQHF. The CDR3 DNA follows: TGTGCCAGTAAAGTTCAGGTACAGGTTATGAATCAGCCCCAGCATTTT.